The clone carrying this T cell receptor (beta chain) was found many times. Antigen: not known. The data were taken from a study of regulatory T cells in long-lasting Graves disease. About the study: Antithyroid drug intake by newly diagnosed Graves' patients had lasted under 3 months.

Germline V gene lookup returns CDR1 MGHRA and CDR2 YSYEKL. Between the trimmed V and J ends, which lost 3 bases and 2 bases, there was a span of 11 bases. The CDR3 runs to 14 residues. Building of the TCR beta libraries involved iRepertoire HTBI primers and Arm-PCR of CDR3 regions. Each CDR3 protein gets one entry after TCRdb re-called the multiplex PCR reads with MiXCR. The table has approximately 210,000 distinct CDR3 sequences, 18% seen once; the top ten hold roughly a fifth. Described time point: newly diagnosed GD, antithyroid drugs for less than 3 months. PBMCs provided the RNA from which the TCR library was made. Findings and caveats of the study: Under persistent disease, TRBV28, TRBJ1-2 and TRBJ2-5 were used preferentially. Having only a small sample size may have limited accuracy.

Sequencing was performed on peripheral blood mononuclear cells (PBMCs), taken at new diagnosis, from a patient treated with antithyroid drugs. The V gene is TRBV4-1, the J gene TRBJ2-7; possible D gene TRBD1, 5 bases. This clonotype was sampled from a female donor with Graves disease. The CDR3: CASSHIDSPYEQYF. CDR3 nucleotides: TGCGCCAGCAGCCATATCGACAGCCCCTACGAGCAGTACTTC.